This T cell receptor beta chain was sequenced for a study of T cell responses to AZD1222 COVID-19 vaccine. Study results and limitations: A rise in Spike-specific TCR breadth and depth followed two AZD1222 doses. Baseline serostatus was positive in only six AZD1222 recipients.

V was shortened by 8 bases and J by 7 bases, with 15 bases between the two germline ends. CDR3 size: 13 residues. Germline values: CDR1 SNHLY, CDR2 FYNNEI. To note about this clone: Its target is not known.

Sequencing used immunoSEQ multiplex PCR; TCRdb keeps in-frame clones, though not all of them. The table lists over 120,000 clones, about 92% of them singletons. The sequence derives from an adult who had recovered from COVID-19. The rearrangement joins TRBV2 to TRBJ2-1; D possibly matches TRBD1 or TRBD2 (5 bases each). The material sequenced was peripheral blood, taken after recovery from COVID-19. The CDR3 loop reads CASSGTLRNEQFF. Written as DNA, the CDR3 is TGTGCCAGCTCCGGGACCCTTAGGAATGAGCAGTTCTTC.